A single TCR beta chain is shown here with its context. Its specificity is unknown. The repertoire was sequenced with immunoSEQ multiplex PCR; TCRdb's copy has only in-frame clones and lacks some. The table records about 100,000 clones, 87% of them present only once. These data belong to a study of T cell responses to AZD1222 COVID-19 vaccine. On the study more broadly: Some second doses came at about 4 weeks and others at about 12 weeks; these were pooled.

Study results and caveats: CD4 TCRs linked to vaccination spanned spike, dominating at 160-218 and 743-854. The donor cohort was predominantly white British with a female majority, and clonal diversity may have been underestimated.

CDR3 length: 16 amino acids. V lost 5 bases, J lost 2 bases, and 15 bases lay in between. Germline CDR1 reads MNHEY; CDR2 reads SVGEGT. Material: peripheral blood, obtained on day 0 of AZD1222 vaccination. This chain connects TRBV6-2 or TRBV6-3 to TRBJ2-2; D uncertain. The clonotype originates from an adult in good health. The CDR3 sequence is CASSPNRAENTGELFF. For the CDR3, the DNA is TGTGCCAGCAGTCCCAACCGGGCAGAAAACACCGGGGAGCTGTTTTTT.